The rows below give T cell receptor beta chains drawn from one sample of a study of untreated major depressive disorder. This table comes from immunoSEQ multiplex PCR, and its TCRdb copy is limited to in-frame clones, with some not included. The sample lists under 30,000 clones, about nine tenths seen once, with roughly 0.7% in the top ten. Material: CD4+ T cells from PBMCs. The receptors derive from a woman in her 30s with major depressive disorder. CDR3s include the opening cysteine and the closing phenylalanine or tryptophan. A D gene is named only where the DNA matches it firmly. Not all rows give a size; the values are once, few, many and, for expanded clones, a class.

v_call,j_call,d_call,cdr3_length,clone_size,cdr3_nt,cdr3_aa
TRBV28,TRBJ1-2,-,14,-,TGTGCCAGCAGCTGGGGGACTTCTAACTATGGCTACACCTTC,CASSWGTSNYGYTF
TRBV7-2,TRBJ2-1,-,14,once,TGTGCCAGCAGCTCCGCCCGGGGGGCCCATGAGCAGTTCTTC,CASSSARGAHEQFF
TRBV29-1,TRBJ1-1,-,15,-,TGCAGCGTTGTCCAAACCGGGACATTGAACACTGAAGCTTTCTTT,CSVVQTGTLNTEAFF
TRBV5-1,TRBJ2-7,TRBD1,15,-,TGCGCCAGCAGCACCGGGACAGGGGGCGCGTACGAGCAGTACTTC,CASSTGTGGAYEQYF
TRBV11-1,TRBJ1-3,-,16,-,TGTGCCAGCAGCAGGACCGTCTTGAGCTCTGGAAACACCATATATTTT,CASSRTVLSSGNTIYF
TRBV7-3,TRBJ1-5,-,16,-,TGTGCCAGCAGCCGCAAAGACAGATATAGCAATCAGCCCCAGCATTTT,CASSRKDRYSNQPQHF
TRBV28,TRBJ1-5,-,12,-,TGTGCCAGCAGTATCACCGGGCTCCCCCAGCATTTT,CASSITGLPQHF
TRBV12-5,TRBJ2-4,-,17,-,TGTGCTAGTGGTTTGGTACATGGTGGGGGTAATGAAAACATTCAGTACTTC,CASGLVHGGGNENIQYF
TRBV5-6,TRBJ1-1,-,14,-,TGTGCCAGCAGCTTGGGAGGGAGGGACACTGAAGCTTTCTTT,CASSLGGRDTEAFF
TRBV15,TRBJ1-4,-,15,-,TGTGCCACCAGCAGAGACGGGAATTCTAATGAAAAACTGTTTTTT,CATSRDGNSNEKLFF
TRBV6-6,TRBJ2-2,TRBD2,15,once,TGTGCCAGCAGTTATCTAGCGGGCAACACCGGGGAGCTGTTTTTT,CASSYLAGNTGELFF
TRBV28,TRBJ1-5,-,13,once,TGTGCCATCATGGGGGCAGGCAATCAGCCCCAGCATTTT,CAIMGAGNQPQHF
TRBV13,TRBJ1-1,-,16,-,TGTGCCAGCAGCTCAGAAATTCGCAGGGTCAACACTGAAGCTTTCTTT,CASSSEIRRVNTEAFF
TRBV7-6,TRBJ2-1,-,15,-,TGTGCCAGCAGCTTAGTAGGCCTGCCCTACAATGAGCAGTTCTTC,CASSLVGLPYNEQFF
TRBV6-1,TRBJ2-7,-,15,-,TGTGCCAGCACCGAGGCGGGGCAGGGTGTGAACGAGCAGTACTTC,CASTEAGQGVNEQYF
TRBV29-1,TRBJ2-3,-,13,-,TGCAGCGGCGAGCGGGTCGGCACAGATACGCAGTATTTT,CSGERVGTDTQYF
TRBV29-1,TRBJ1-2,-,13,few,TGCAGCGTTGGTGGACTAGGGGACTATGGCTACACCTTC,CSVGGLGDYGYTF
TRBV28,TRBJ1-5,TRBD1,17,medium-sized,TGTGCCAGCAGTTTTAGGACAGGGGGGTCCTCACGAGAGCCCCAGCATTTT,CASSFRTGGSSREPQHF
TRBV18,TRBJ1-2,-,14,-,TGTGCCAGCTCACCACAAGCCTTATCCTATGGCTACACCTTC,CASSPQALSYGYTF
TRBV6-5,TRBJ2-7,-,13,once,TGTGCCAGCAGCGGACTGTCACCCTACGAGCAGTACTTC,CASSGLSPYEQYF
TRBV2,TRBJ2-3,TRBD2,16,-,TGTGCCAGCAGTGGAGGGAATAGCGGGTCCCGGGGTACGCAGTATTTT,CASSGGNSGSRGTQYF
TRBV4-3,TRBJ1-3,-,17,-,TGCGCCAGCAGCCAAGTTCGGGGGGGCGCGAAGGGAAACACCATATATTTT,CASSQVRGGAKGNTIYF
TRBV9,TRBJ2-1,-,15,-,TGTGCCAGCAGCGTTGGTGGCAGATTGTACAATGAGCAGTTCTTC,CASSVGGRLYNEQFF
TRBV2,TRBJ1-4,-,15,-,TGTGCCAGCATCTTCCAGGCAGGGTTAGCGGAAAAACTGTTTTTT,CASIFQAGLAEKLFF
TRBV7-2,TRBJ1-2,-,13,-,TGTGCCAGCAGCTTAGCGCTCCAGTATGGCTACACCTTC,CASSLALQYGYTF
TRBV6-1,TRBJ1-5,-,15,-,TGTGCCAGCAGGCCGTCGGGGCTCCCGGATCAGCCCCAGCATTTT,CASRPSGLPDQPQHF
TRBV7-8,TRBJ2-7,-,11,-,TGTGCCAGCAGCGCTCACTACGAGCAGTACTTC,CASSAHYEQYF
TRBV27,TRBJ2-7,TRBD2,13,-,TGTGCCAGCAGCTGGACTAGCGGCTACGAGCAGTACTTC,CASSWTSGYEQYF
TRBV27,TRBJ2-1,TRBD2,15,-,TGTGCCAGCATGGTCAGCGGGAGCACCTACAATGAGCAGTTCTTC,CASMVSGSTYNEQFF